The text below deals with one TCR beta chain. Its antigen is unidentified. This entry belongs to a study of identical twins. Per the germline V gene, CDR1 is KGHSH and CDR2 is LQKENI. The V gene lost 2 bases and the J gene lost 4 bases, with 11 bases spanning the gap. The CDR3 spans 14 residues. TCRdb passed the 5' RACE reads through MiXCR, listing each CDR3 protein once. The sample contains a few hundred thousand distinct CDR3 sequences, approximately 8.7% of which appear only once. Whole-study results and caveats: Analyses of zero insertions could, in part, be confounded by invariant MAIT and iNKT cells. Some out-of-frame alpha sequences were shared by twins, and these showed excess low generation probability.

There were only healthy Caucasians among the donors. The source material was naive T cells sorted from blood. This sequence originates from a woman aged 45-60 years in good health. The rearrangement uses TRBV18 and TRBJ1-2; D uncertain. The CDR3 DNA reads TGTGCCAGCTCACCAGGCTCCAGCACCTATGGCTACACCTTC. Amino acids: CASSPGSSTYGYTF.